Listed here is a single T cell receptor (beta chain). This record belongs to a study of sequential checkpoint blockade in melanoma. Overall study context: First-line arms were nivolumab then ipilimumab, or the reverse, randomized 1:1. Both treatment sequences were followed by maintenance nivolumab.

Regarding treatment: randomized to nivolumab then ipilimumab (arm A) or the reverse (arm B). None of the patients previously received DNA-damaging chemotherapy. PBMC sorting kept live CD3+CD8+ cells without CD19 or CD56. Produced via immunoSEQ multiplex PCR; TCRdb's table is partial and in-frame only. Of 10,000 to 15,000 clones in the sample, about three quarters are singletons; the top ten hold 10%. The CDR3 length is 16 residues. Per germline, CDR1 MDHEN and CDR2 SYDVKM. The junction had 7 bases not matched to a gene; V was cut back by 2 bases and J by 5 bases. The chain has TRBV28 and TRBJ2-7, with 12 bases that match TRBD1. This receptor was obtained from a human donor with melanoma. The sequencing used CD8+ T cells sorted from blood (inferred from file names), collected from a patient given nivolumab and ipilimumab in sequence. The CDR3 is CASSLSRGQGAHEQYF. CDR3 sequence (DNA): TGTGCCAGCAGTTTAAGTCGGGGACAGGGGGCCCACGAGCAGTACTTC.